Below, 12 T cell receptor beta chains from the same sample are listed, as sequenced in a study of T cell repertoires in cytomegalovirus infection (dated by TCRdb to about 2019). Reads for this sample came from an Illumina HiSeq 1500. Clones were called with MiXCR by TCRdb after fastp trimmed the public reads at Q25, and only in-frame beta chains were retained. Rows are combined by CDR3 protein, so each entry shows the most common genes and DNA. Here the sample has about 100,000 distinct CDR3 sequences; around 22% occur a single time. Together, the top ten hold roughly 43% of the sample. The sequencing sample was made of CD8+ T cells from PBMCs. The source is a human donor in good health (CMV status not recorded). Some clones in this sample may be carry-over from other donors' samples.

The chain combines TRBV28 with TRBJ2-5, with D maybe TRBD2 (6 bases). This CDR3 comprises 14 residues. V was cut by 5 bases and J by 4 bases, with 14 bases left in between. Per the germline V gene, CDR1 is MDHEN and CDR2 is SYDVKM. DNA of the CDR3: TGTGCCAGCAGTACCTCCACGGGAGCAGAGACCCAGTACTTC. This sequence encodes CASSTSTGAETQYF.

This chain joins TRBV27 and TRBJ2-7; D perhaps matches TRBD2 (6 bases). Germline CDR1 is MNHEY and CDR2 is SMNVEV (reference sequence). V was clipped by 10 bases and J by 5 bases, with 15 bases between them. This CDR3 contains 12 residues. CDR3 coding DNA: TGTGCCATCGGGCGCGGGGTTGACGAGCAGTACTTC. Its translation: CAIGRGVDEQYF.

About this clonotype: This may be a read error: a much more frequent sequence differs by one nucleotide. Since the CDR3 does not end with the conserved phenylalanine or tryptophan, this likely comes from a read error. The J gene is TRBJ2-1, the V gene TRBV7-6; 7 bases match TRBD1. CDR1 and CDR2 from the germline V gene are SGHVS and FNYEAQ. CDR3 size: 15 residues. Trimming cost V 2 bases and J 9 bases; bases outside gene matches: 10. The CDR3 spells CASSLQNRGSGEQFL. In nucleotides, the CDR3 is TGTGCCAGCAGCTTACAGAACAGGGGTTCGGGTGAGCAGTTCTTG.

This chain links TRBV5-1 with TRBJ2-7; maybe TRBD1 (6 bases). V was shortened by 4 bases and J by 5 bases, with 19 bases between the two germline ends. Germline V gives CDR1 SGHRS, CDR2 YFSETQ. The CDR3 totals 15 residues. The chain's CDR3 is CASSPLIRGGHEQYF. CDR3 bases: TGCGCCAGCAGCCCCCTGATACGTGGGGGCCACGAGCAGTACTTC.

This clonotype appeared many times. The chain is built from TRBV7-2 and TRBJ1-5; D is unclear. Germline assignment: CDR1 SGHTA and CDR2 FQGNSA. The CDR3 spans 15 residues. The V gene lost 1 base and the J gene lost 3 bases, with 10 bases spanning the gap. The CDR3 loop is CASSLEGNHNQPQHF. CDR3 DNA sequence: TGTGCCAGCAGCTTAGAAGGGAATCACAATCAGCCCCAGCATTTT.

Only a few counts were recorded for this clonotype. The chain couples TRBV28 to TRBJ2-7; perhaps TRBD1 as D (6 bases). Looked up from germline, CDR1 is MDHEN and CDR2 is SYDVKM. V was clipped by 11 bases and J by 5 bases, with 13 bases between them. The CDR3 contains 11 residues. The CDR3 DNA reads as TGTGCCCACCAGGGGAACCACGAGCAGTACTTC. Amino acid sequence: CAHQGNHEQYF.

This clonotype was detected ten times or more. The chain links TRBV7-3 to TRBJ2-3; TRBD2 agrees at 7 bases. From germline, CDR1 is SGHTA and CDR2 FQGTGA. J gave up 1 base and V 4 bases, and 8 bases lay outside the gene matches. CDR3 size: 16 residues. The CDR3 DNA reads as TGTGCCAGCAGCTCAGGGAGCGGGGTGGGCACAGATACGCAGTATTTT. It translates to CASSSGSGVGTDTQYF.

Ten or more counts support this clonotype. The CDR3 sequence is CASRSTGGEQYF. The CDR3, as DNA: TGTGCCAGCAGATCCACGGGGGGTGAGCAGTACTTC. The chain uses TRBV7-8 and TRBJ2-7, with 7 bases lining up with TRBD2. Trimming cost V 6 bases and J 7 bases; bases outside gene matches: 6. This CDR3 is 12 amino acids long. Germline V CDR1 and CDR2: SGHVS, FQNEAQ.

The CDR3 DNA follows: TGTGCCAGCAGCTTAGCGACAGCGGCCTACGAGCAGTACTTC. Amino acids: CASSLATAAYEQYF. This chain joins TRBV7-9 and TRBJ2-7; D may match TRBD1 or TRBD2 (5 bases each). From germline, CDR1 is SEHNR and CDR2 FQNEAQ (reference sequence). Trimming cost V 0 bases and J 2 bases, with 8 bases left between them. The CDR3 runs 14 residues.

V is TRBV27 and J is TRBJ2-7; 8 bases are shared with TRBD1. This CDR3 contains 16 residues. J lost 6 bases, V lost 5 bases, and 15 bases had no gene match. Germline-derived CDR1 and CDR2 are MNHEY and SMNVEV (reference sequence). CDR3 in DNA: TGTGCCAGCAGTCCCGGCTCCGGACAGGGTTGGGGCGAGCAGTACTTC. It translates to CASSPGSGQGWGEQYF.

This clonotype has ten or more counts. V usage is TRBV28 and J usage is TRBJ2-3; 14 nucleotides align to TRBD2. Trimming at V came to 7 bases and at J to 0 bases, leaving 15 bases not matched to a gene. The CDR3 length is 20 residues. Germline V gene sequence: CDR1 MDHEN, CDR2 SYDVKM. The CDR3 DNA sequence: TGTGCCAGCATCTCACCGGGACTAGCGGGGGTGTCATGGAGCACAGATACGCAGTATTTT. This gives the protein CASISPGLAGVSWSTDTQYF.

This clonotype has at least ten counts. J is TRBJ2-7 and V is TRBV9; 8 nucleotides agree with TRBD1. This CDR3 contains 14 residues. With V trimmed by 3 bases and J by 5 bases, 7 bases remained unmatched. Germline assignment: CDR1 SGDLS and CDR2 YYNGEE. CDR3 nucleotides: TGTGCCAGCAGCGCGGGGGACAGGCCACACGAGCAGTACTTC. Translation gives CASSAGDRPHEQYF.